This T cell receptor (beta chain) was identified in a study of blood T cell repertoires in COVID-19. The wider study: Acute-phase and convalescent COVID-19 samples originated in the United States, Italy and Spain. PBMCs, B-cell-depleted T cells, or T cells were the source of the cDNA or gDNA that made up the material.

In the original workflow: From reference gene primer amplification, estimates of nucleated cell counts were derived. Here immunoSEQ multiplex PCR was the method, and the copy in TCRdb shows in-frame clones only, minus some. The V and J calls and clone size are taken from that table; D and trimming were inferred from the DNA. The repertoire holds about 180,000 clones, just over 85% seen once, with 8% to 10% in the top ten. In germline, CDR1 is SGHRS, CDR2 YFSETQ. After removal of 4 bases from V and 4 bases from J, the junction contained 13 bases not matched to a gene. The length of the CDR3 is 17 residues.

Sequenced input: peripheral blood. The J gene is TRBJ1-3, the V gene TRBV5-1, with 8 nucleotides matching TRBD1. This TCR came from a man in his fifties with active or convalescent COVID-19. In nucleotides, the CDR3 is TGCGCCAGCAGCCAACGGCCGGGACAGGCAGTGGGAAACACCATATATTTT. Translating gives CASSQRPGQAVGNTIYF. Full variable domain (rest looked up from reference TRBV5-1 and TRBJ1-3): KAGVTQTPRYLIKTRGQQVTLSCSPISGHRSVSWYQQTPGQGLQFLFEYFSETQRNKGNFPGRFSGRQFSNSRSEMNVSTLELGDSALYLCASSQRPGQAVGNTIYFGEGSWLTVV.